This T cell receptor beta chain was identified in a study of blood T cells in healthy people across ages. The use of a sample-barcoded 5' primer and a J-beta primer mix characterized a second PCR of roughly 6 to 11 cycles. TCRdb called the 5' RACE reads again in MiXCR, with one record for every CDR3 protein. The sample consists of roughly 800,000 distinct CDR3 sequences, over 45% of them appearing once. Germline V gene data show CDR1 as DFQATT and CDR2 as SNEGSKA (reference sequence). Trimming pared 5 bases from V and 0 bases from J, leaving 8 bases between. This CDR3 comprises 12 residues. This sequence originates from a young man in good health. Specimen: blood. The chain links TRBV20-1 to TRBJ2-7; D gene unclear. This CDR3 reads CSAAKSSYEQYF. CDR3 in DNA: TGCAGTGCTGCCAAGAGCTCCTACGAGCAGTACTTC.